Listed below are T cell receptor beta chains from one sample, sequenced in a study of OX40 agonist ivuxolimab in advanced cancers. Sequencing used immunoSEQ multiplex PCR; TCRdb keeps in-frame clones, though not all of them. The sample has approximately 73,000 clones, 70% to 90% seen once; the top ten hold 10% to 15%. This material consisted of CD4+ or CD8+ T cells sorted from blood, taken in a trial of the OX40 agonist ivuxolimab. The receptor source for this set is an adult with an advanced solid tumor such as melanoma, head and neck, liver or kidney cancer. The CDR3 runs from the conserved cysteine through the conserved F or W.

J	V	CDR3
TRBJ2-3	TRBV6-1	CASSEAQGWGTDTQYF
TRBJ2-7	TRBV7-8	CASSLAGLADEQYF
TRBJ2-3	TRBV29-1	CSVEGGLAGSSTDTQYF
TRBJ2-3	TRBV7-3	CASSPSDVGTDTQYF
TRBJ2-5	TRBV5-4	CASSLVGQLQETQYF
TRBJ1-1	TRBV5-1	CASSFEVDSTEAFF
TRBJ2-5	TRBV13	CASSVRTSGNWETQYF
TRBJ1-4	TRBV5-3	CARSPPGITNEKLFF
TRBJ2-5	TRBV5-3	CASRFAGTSATQYF
TRBJ1-3	TRBV4-1	CASSQDRGPGNTIYF
TRBJ1-1	TRBV5-4	CASSSGTGALNTEAFF
TRBJ2-7	TRBV30	CAWSAERDREMDF
TRBJ2-7	TRBV21-1	CASTTEESYEQYF
TRBJ2-7	TRBV11-2	CASSRAYEQYF
TRBJ1-1	TRBV27	CASREGGTEAFF
TRBJ2-7	TRBV4-1	CASSRQDRGSYEQYF
TRBJ1-1	TRBV30	CAWSRGTGEAFF
TRBJ2-2	TRBV15	CATSSPTGNTGELFF
TRBJ2-7	TRBV6-1	CASSVRTVSYEQYF
TRBJ1-2	TRBV6-5	CASSSTGGFGYTF
TRBJ1-1	TRBV28	CASSPGTRFEAFF
TRBJ2-5	TRBV15	CATSSKETQYF
TRBJ1-1	TRBV30	CAWSDRGLWKTEAFF
TRBJ1-3	TRBV6-4	CAGGGTIYF
TRBJ1-5	TRBV6-1	CASRGRDYSNQPQHF
TRBJ2-3	TRBV19	CASYDLLWDTQYF
TRBJ1-2	TRBV6-1	CASSGRQGTAYGYTF
TRBJ2-7	TRBV7-9	CASSPGAYEQYF
TRBJ1-5	TRBV19	CASTLTGSNQPQHF
TRBJ2-5	TRBV6-6	CASSYQFGSRETQYF
TRBJ1-1	TRBV7-9	CASSLERDEAFF
TRBJ1-3	TRBV2	CASSDRGSGNTIYF
TRBJ1-1	TRBV11-2	CASSLLETRTGWDTEAFF
TRBJ1-5	TRBV10-2	CASSESTLIGQPQHF
TRBJ2-2	TRBV5-8	CASRRGLANTGELFF
TRBJ2-7	TRBV6-1	CASSESTKQYF
TRBJ2-7	TRBV29-1	CSVAAGRPYEQYF
TRBJ2-2	TRBV11-3	CASSSRLAGVITNTGELFF